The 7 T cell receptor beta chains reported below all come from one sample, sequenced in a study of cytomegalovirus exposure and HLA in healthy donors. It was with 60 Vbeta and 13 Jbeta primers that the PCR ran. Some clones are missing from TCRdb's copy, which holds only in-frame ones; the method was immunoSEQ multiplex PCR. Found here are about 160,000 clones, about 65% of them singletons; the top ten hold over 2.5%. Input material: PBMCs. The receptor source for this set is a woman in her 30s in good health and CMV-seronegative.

The DNA for the CDR3 is TGTGCCAGCAGTAACCTAAGGGGGGGCGCCTACGAGCAGTACTTC. Amino acid sequence: CASSNLRGGAYEQYF. This sequence joins TRBV25-1 and TRBJ2-7; a possible D gene is TRBD2 (7 bases). In germline, CDR1 is MGHDK, CDR2 SYGVNS. Trimming cost V 5 bases and J 2 bases, with 16 bases left between them. This CDR3 has 15 residues.

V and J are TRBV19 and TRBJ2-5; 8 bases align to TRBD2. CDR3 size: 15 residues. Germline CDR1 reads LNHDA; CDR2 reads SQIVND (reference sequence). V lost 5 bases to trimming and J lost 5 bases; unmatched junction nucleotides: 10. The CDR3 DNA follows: TGTGCCAGTAGTGGTCCGCGCCGGGGGGGGGAGACCCAGTACTTC. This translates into CASSGPRRGGETQYF.

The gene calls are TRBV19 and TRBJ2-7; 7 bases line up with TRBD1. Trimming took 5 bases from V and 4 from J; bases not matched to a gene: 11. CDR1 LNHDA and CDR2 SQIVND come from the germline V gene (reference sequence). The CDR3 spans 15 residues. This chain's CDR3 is CASSEDDREFYEQYF. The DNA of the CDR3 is TGTGCCAGTAGTGAAGACGACAGGGAATTTTACGAGCAGTACTTC.

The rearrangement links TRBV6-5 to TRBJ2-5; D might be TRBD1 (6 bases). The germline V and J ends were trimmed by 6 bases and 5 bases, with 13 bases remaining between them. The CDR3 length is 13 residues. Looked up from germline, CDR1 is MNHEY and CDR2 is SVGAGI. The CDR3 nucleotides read TGTGCCAGCAGCTTAACAGGGATCGAGACCCAGTACTTC. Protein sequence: CASSLTGIETQYF.

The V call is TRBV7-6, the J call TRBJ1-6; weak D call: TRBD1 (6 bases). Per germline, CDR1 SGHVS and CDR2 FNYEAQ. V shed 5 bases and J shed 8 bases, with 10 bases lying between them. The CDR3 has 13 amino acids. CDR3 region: CASSPRQDSPLHF. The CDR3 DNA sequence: TGTGCCAGCAGCCCAAGACAGGATTCACCCCTCCACTTT. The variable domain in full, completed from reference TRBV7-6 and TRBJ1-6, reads GAGVSQSPRYKVTKRGQDVALRCDPISGHVSLYWYRQALGQGPEFLTYFNYEAQQDKSGLPNDRFSAERPEGSISTLTIQRTEQRDSAMYRCASSPRQDSPLHFGNGTRLTVT.

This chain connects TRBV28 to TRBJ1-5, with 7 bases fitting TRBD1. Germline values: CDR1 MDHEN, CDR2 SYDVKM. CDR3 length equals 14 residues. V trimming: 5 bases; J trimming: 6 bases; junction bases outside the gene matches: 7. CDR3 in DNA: TGTGCCAGCAGTCCCTGGACAGGCGCTCAGCCCCAGCATTTT. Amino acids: CASSPWTGAQPQHF.

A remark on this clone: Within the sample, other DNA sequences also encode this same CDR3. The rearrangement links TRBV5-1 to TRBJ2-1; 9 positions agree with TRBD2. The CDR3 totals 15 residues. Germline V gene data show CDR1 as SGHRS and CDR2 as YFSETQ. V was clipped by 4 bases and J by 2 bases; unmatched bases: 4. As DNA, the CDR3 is TGCGCCAGCAGCCAGACTAGCGGTCCCTACAATGAGCAGTTCTTC. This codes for CASSQTSGPYNEQFF.